The 31 T cell receptor beta chains presented below share a single source sample, sequenced in a study of blood T cells in healthy people across ages. Primed by a sample-barcoded 5' primer and a J-beta primer mix, a second PCR proceeded for 7 to 11 cycles. TCRdb reprocessed the 5' RACE reads with MiXCR, giving one entry per CDR3 protein. The sample shows 730,000 or so distinct CDR3 sequences, 43% of them seen only once. Sequenced input: blood. Receptors originate from a woman aged 55-70 years in good health.

This clonotype was observed a handful of times. The V and J genes are TRBV20-1 and TRBJ2-3; TRBD2 aligns across 7 bases. J was trimmed by 1 base and V by 6 bases; bases with no gene match: 4. The V gene's germline CDR1 is DFQATT and CDR2 SNEGSKA (reference sequence). The CDR3 sequence is 13 residues long. CDR3 sequence reads: CSAAAGGTDTQYF. CDR3 nucleotide sequence: TGCAGTGCCGCGGCGGGGGGCACAGATACGCAGTATTTT.

There are many counts of this clonotype. V usage is TRBV18 and J usage is TRBJ2-7; no reliable D call. Germline CDR1 is KGHSH and CDR2 is LQKENI. The CDR3 length is 15 residues. The V gene lost 8 bases and the J gene lost 0 bases, with 17 bases spanning the gap. CDR3 sequence: CASSPPGRSSYEQYF. CDR3 nucleotides: TGTGCCAGCAGCCCCCCCGGCAGGAGCTCCTACGAGCAGTACTTC.

V gene TRBV7-2 combines with J gene TRBJ2-1; 7 bases are a match to TRBD2. CDR3 length: 16 residues. Germline CDR1 and CDR2: SGHTA and FQGNSA. The V gene end was trimmed by 0 bases and the J gene end by 9 bases; junction bases not matched to a gene: 11. CDR3 in amino acids: CASSLASQGGSTEQFF. The CDR3 DNA follows: TGTGCCAGCAGCTTAGCGAGTCAGGGAGGGTCAACTGAGCAGTTCTTC.

In regard to this clonotype: The junction does not match germline at one end; this may be a read error. This sequence joins TRBV29-1 and TRBJ2-5, with TRBD2 matching over 11 bases. The CDR3 length is 13 residues. Germline V CDR1 and CDR2: SQVTM, ANQGSEA. Written as DNA, the CDR3 is TGCAGCGTCTTGACTAGCGGGAAAGAGATCCAGTACTTC. Its translation is CSVLTSGKEIQYF. The whole variable domain, remainder taken from reference TRBV29-1 and TRBJ2-5, is SAVISQKPSRDICQRGTSLTIQCQVDSQVTMMFWYRQQPGQSLTLIATANQGSEATYESGFVIDKFPISRPNLTFSTLTVSNMSPEDSSIYLCSVLTSGKEIQYFGPGTRLLVL.

This clonotype has just a few counts. The rearrangement links TRBV25-1 to TRBJ1-1; 7 nucleotides align to TRBD1. The CDR3 extends over 13 amino acids. The germline gives CDR1 MGHDK, CDR2 SYGVNS. V lost 4 bases and J lost 7; bases outside the gene matches: 6. The DNA of the CDR3 is TGTGCCAGCAGTGCTGACAGGGAGATTGAAGCTTTCTTT. Translating gives CASSADREIEAFF.

This chain connects TRBV6-2 or TRBV6-3 to TRBJ1-5, with no clear D. Germline lookup yields CDR1 MNHEY and CDR2 SVGEGT. The V and J ends lost 2 bases and 12 bases respectively, with 14 bases between them. CDR3 length: 13 residues. The CDR3 DNA reads as TGTGCCAGCAGTTACGGCCCCGTCGGATTCCAGCATTTT. The encoded protein is CASSYGPVGFQHF.

V and J are TRBV6-5 and TRBJ2-7, with 7 bases fitting TRBD2. Germline CDR1 and CDR2: MNHEY and SVGAGI. J was trimmed by 4 bases and V by 5 bases; bases with no gene match: 11. The CDR3 totals 15 residues. The CDR3 is CASSRDYRAQYEQYF. CDR3 nucleotides: TGTGCCAGCAGTAGGGACTACCGAGCACAGTACGAGCAGTACTTC.

The sample holds a few counts of this clonotype. The chain couples TRBV21-1 to TRBJ2-1; TRBD2 was called by the table and not checked on the DNA. TRBV21-1 counts as a pseudogene. The CDR3 has 15 residues. The CDR3 bases are TGTGCCAGCAAGAGGCTAGCGGGGGGCTACAATGAGCAGTTCTTC. Its translation: CASKRLAGGYNEQFF.

About this clonotype: Its ends do not fully match the called genes, so a read error is possible. V gene TRBV5-1 combines with J gene TRBJ2-5; 9 nucleotides line up with TRBD2. CDR3 length equals 14 residues. Looked up from germline, CDR1 is SGHRS and CDR2 is YFSETQ. The CDR3 DNA is TGCGCCAGCAGTTGGGTAGCGGGGGAGGAGACACAGTACTTC. It is translated as CASSWVAGEETQYF. Filled out from reference TRBV5-1 and TRBJ2-5, the complete variable domain reads KAGVTQTPRYLIKTRGQQVTLSCSPISGHRSVSWYQQTPGQGLQFLFEYFSETQRNKGNFPGRFSGRQFSNSRSEMNVSTLELGDSALYLCASSWVAGEETQYFGPGTRLLVL.

In the case of this clonotype: Germline and junction disagree at one end, which may indicate a read error. This sequence joins TRBV5-1 and TRBJ2-1, with TRBD2 matching 11 bases. The CDR3 sequence is 21 residues long. The V gene's germline CDR1 is SGHRS and CDR2 YFSETQ. The CDR3 spells CAGSLAYSGRDREVNYNEQFF. The CDR3, as DNA: TGCGCCGGCAGCTTAGCCTATAGCGGGAGGGACAGGGAGGTCAACTACAATGAGCAGTTCTTC.

The sample holds a few counts of this clonotype. The genes are TRBV7-8 and TRBJ2-1; 16 nucleotides match TRBD2. J was trimmed by 10 bases and V by 6 bases; bases with no gene match: 12. CDR3 length equals 17 residues. Germline V gives CDR1 SGHVS, CDR2 FQNEAQ. The DNA of the CDR3 is TGTGCCAGCAGACCTACTTACGGGACTAGCGGGAGGGAGGAGCAGTTCTTC. Its translation: CASRPTYGTSGREEQFF.

The rearrangement joins TRBV27 to TRBJ2-7; tentatively, D is TRBD2 (5 bases). In germline, CDR1 is MNHEY, CDR2 SMNVEV (reference sequence). With 2 bases removed from V and 3 bases from J, the gap between germline ends came to 11 bases. CDR3 length: 14 amino acids. The CDR3 DNA reads TGTGCCAGCAGTTTAACGAGGGTGGGCTACGAGCAGTACTTC. It codes for CASSLTRVGYEQYF.

This clonotype has at least ten counts. This chain joins TRBV7-9 and TRBJ2-6; the D is unclear. The CDR3 has 16 residues. V lost 0 bases and J lost 0, with 6 bases in between. Germline-derived CDR1 and CDR2 are SEHNR and FQNEAQ (reference sequence). The CDR3 reads CASSLAAASGANVLTF. In DNA form, the CDR3 reads TGTGCCAGCAGCTTAGCTGCAGCCTCTGGGGCCAACGTCCTGACTTTC.

The table lists this clonotype with a few counts. The CDR3 is CASTAWDNSPLHF. The DNA of the CDR3 is TGTGCCAGTACCGCCTGGGATAATTCACCCCTCCACTTT. The chain carries TRBV19 and TRBJ1-6; unclear D gene. This CDR3 contains 13 residues. V lost 7 bases to trimming and J lost 5 bases, with 9 bases between them. Germline CDR1 reads LNHDA; CDR2 reads SQIVND (reference sequence).

This rearrangement joins TRBV12-3 or TRBV12-4 to TRBJ2-1; D perhaps matches TRBD2 (5 bases). The CDR3 extends over 15 amino acids. Trimming left V 7 bases short and J 0 bases short, with 13 bases between. CDR3 loop: CASNLGVTSYNEQFF. In DNA form, the CDR3 reads TGTGCCAGCAATCTGGGAGTAACCTCCTACAATGAGCAGTTCTTC.

CDR3 region: CASRLGGTDNEQFF. The CDR3 nucleotides read TGCGCCAGCAGACTGGGGGGGACAGACAATGAGCAGTTCTTC. J is TRBJ2-1 and V is TRBV5-1, with D possibly called TRBD1 or TRBD2 (7 bases each). V was cut by 5 bases and J by 5 bases, with 14 bases left in between. The CDR3 consists of 14 residues. CDR1 and CDR2 (germline): SGHRS, YFSETQ.

This clonotype was counted between two and nine times. The gene calls are TRBV7-3 and TRBJ2-1, with 13 bases matching TRBD2. Germline assignment: CDR1 SGHTA and CDR2 FQGTGA. The CDR3 runs to 15 residues. The V gene end was trimmed by 5 bases and the J gene end by 8 bases; junction bases not matched to a gene: 6. CDR3 in amino acids: CASSQLAGGLDEQFF. For the CDR3, the DNA is TGTGCCAGCAGCCAACTAGCGGGGGGGCTAGATGAGCAGTTCTTC.

J is TRBJ2-1 and V is TRBV20-1, with D unclear. The V end was cut by 5 bases, the J end by 12 bases, with 14 bases between. CDR3 length: 11 amino acids. Germline V CDR1 and CDR2: DFQATT, SNEGSKA (reference sequence). The CDR3 here is CSALRGRLQFF. The DNA of the CDR3 is TGCAGTGCTCTTAGAGGCAGGCTGCAGTTCTTC.

The genes are TRBV29-1 and TRBJ2-5; 10 bases match TRBD2. Trimming removed 8 bases from V and 11 bases from J; junction bases left unmatched: 14. This CDR3 spans 13 amino acids. Germline CDR1 is SQVTM and CDR2 is ANQGSEA. CDR3 sequence (DNA): TGCAGCTTGGGGAGCGGGAGGGCCGATGAGCAGTACTTC. As protein: CSLGSGRADEQYF.

The rearrangement uses TRBV29-1 and TRBJ2-7, with a tentative D call TRBD2 (8 bases). Germline V gene lookup returns CDR1 SQVTM and CDR2 ANQGSEA. Trimming removed 1 base from V and 2 bases from J, with 15 bases in between. CDR3 size: 15 residues. This chain's CDR3 is CSVEAGGTVAYEQYF. As DNA, the CDR3 is TGCAGCGTTGAAGCGGGGGGGACAGTGGCCTACGAGCAGTACTTC.

V gene TRBV21-1 combines with J gene TRBJ2-5; the table's D call, TRBD1, was not checked against the DNA. TRBV21-1 represents a pseudogene. This CDR3 region has 18 residues. This CDR3 reads CASSKCRCGQGAKETQYF. For the CDR3, the DNA is TGTGCCAGCAGCAAATGTCGCTGTGGACAGGGGGCGAAAGAGACCCAGTACTTC.

The chain employs TRBV6-1 and TRBJ2-1; no definite D call. V was trimmed by 1 base and J by 2 bases, leaving 12 bases between them. This CDR3 contains 16 residues. The germline CDR1 and CDR2 sequences are MNHNS and SASEGT. CDR3 in amino acids: CASSEESVTPYNEQFF. The CDR3 coding sequence is TGTGCCAGCAGTGAAGAGAGTGTGACACCCTACAATGAGCAGTTCTTC.

This clonotype was seen repeatedly, ten times or more. The chain has TRBV20-1 and TRBJ2-3; possibly TRBD2 for D (5 bases). Germline V CDR1 and CDR2: DFQATT, SNEGSKA (reference sequence). Trimming removed 6 bases from V and 5 bases from J, with 15 bases in between. The CDR3 is 13 residues long. This chain's CDR3 is CSASLVVGDTQYF. DNA for the CDR3: TGCAGTGCATCACTAGTGGTTGGAGATACGCAGTATTTT.

This clonotype was picked up a small number of times. This chain joins TRBV4-2 and TRBJ2-1, with a weak D call TRBD2 (5 bases). The V gene lost 0 bases and the J gene lost 6 bases, with 9 bases spanning the gap. From germline, CDR1 is LGHNA and CDR2 YNFKEQ. The CDR3 is made up of 14 amino acids. CDR3 sequence (DNA): TGTGCCAGCAGCCAAGATCGGACTGTCAATGAGCAGTTCTTC. It encodes CASSQDRTVNEQFF.

This clonotype was counted at least ten times. This chain links TRBV5-6 with TRBJ1-2; weak D call: TRBD1 (5 bases). Germline CDR1 is SGHDT and CDR2 is YYEEEE. The CDR3 is 15 residues long. V was trimmed by 1 base and J by 0 bases, leaving 10 bases between them. The CDR3 DNA follows: TGTGCCAGCAGCTTGAACGGGGCTACTAACTATGGCTACACCTTC. This codes for CASSLNGATNYGYTF.

The sample holds a few counts of this clonotype. This chain joins TRBV2 and TRBJ2-5; D ambiguous. CDR3 length equals 12 residues. Germline values: CDR1 SNHLY, CDR2 FYNNEI. Trimming removed 4 bases at V and 2 bases at J, with 5 bases between. The CDR3 DNA sequence: TGTGCCAGCAGTGGTGTACAAGAGACCCAGTACTTC. As protein: CASSGVQETQYF.

The rearrangement joins TRBV3-1 to TRBJ1-2; D ambiguous. V was trimmed by 0 bases and J by 2 bases, leaving 4 bases between them. The germline V gene has CDR1 LGHDT and CDR2 YNNKEL (reference sequence). The length of the CDR3 is 13 residues. CDR3: CASSQDGNYGYTF. CDR3 in DNA: TGTGCCAGCAGCCAAGACGGGAACTATGGCTACACCTTC.

This chain links TRBV7-2 with TRBJ2-1, with a possible D match to TRBD2 (6 bases). Germline V gene data show CDR1 as SGHTA and CDR2 as FQGNSA. V was cut by 4 bases and J by 9 bases, with 16 bases left in between. The CDR3 totals 14 residues. The CDR3 region is CASSSSRLDGEQFF. The CDR3 nucleotides are TGTGCCAGCAGCTCCTCAAGACTAGATGGTGAGCAGTTCTTC.

The chain is built from TRBV20-1 and TRBJ2-5; 7 bases agree with TRBD2. This CDR3 is built from 15 residues. V dropped 4 bases and J dropped 2; count of bases not matched to a gene: 10. Germline V lookup: CDR1 DFQATT, CDR2 SNEGSKA (reference sequence). The CDR3 coding sequence is TGCAGTGCTATACTGGGGGGGGGACTTCAAGAGACCCAGTACTTC. Translating gives CSAILGGGLQETQYF.

In its sample, this clonotype was seen many times. V gene TRBV7-2 combines with J gene TRBJ2-3; 10 bases are shared with TRBD1. Germline V gene sequence: CDR1 SGHTA, CDR2 FQGNSA. CDR3 length equals 15 residues. With V trimmed by 5 bases and J by 4 bases, 6 bases remained unmatched. The DNA for the CDR3 is TGTGCCAGCAGCCCCGGGACAGGGGTTTCAGATACGCAGTATTTT. Its translation: CASSPGTGVSDTQYF.

This chain connects TRBV27 to TRBJ2-1, with D perhaps matching TRBD1 (5 bases). Germline CDR1 is MNHEY and CDR2 is SMNVEV (reference sequence). The CDR3 has 15 amino acids. V was cut by 2 bases and J by 0 bases, with 8 bases left in between. The CDR3 nucleotides read TGTGCCAGCAGTTTAGTCAGGGTCTCCTACAATGAGCAGTTCTTC. This encodes CASSLVRVSYNEQFF.